The 10 T cell receptor beta chains presented below share a single source sample, sequenced in a study of cytotoxic CD8 clonotypes in ibrutinib-treated CLL. The table came from immunoSEQ multiplex PCR; TCRdb's copy has only in-frame clones and leaves some out. The table lists 200,000 to 250,000 clones, roughly 77% of them singletons. Sequenced here: PBMCs, sampled after 12 months of ibrutinib treatment. The source is a human donor with chronic lymphocytic leukemia.

This rearrangement joins TRBV27 to TRBJ2-7; D is ambiguous. Trimming stripped 2 bases from V and 3 bases from J, with 8 bases between. The CDR3 consists of 13 residues. CDR1 is MNHEY and CDR2 is SMNVEV in the germline V gene (reference sequence). The CDR3 spells CASSLGPVYEQYF. The CDR3 DNA is TGTGCCAGCAGTTTAGGGCCAGTCTACGAGCAGTACTTC.

The V call is TRBV7-3, the J call TRBJ2-2; D is ambiguous. Trimming shortened V by 5 bases and J by 4 bases, and 14 bases separated the two germline ends. CDR3 length equals 15 residues. CDR1 SGHTA and CDR2 FQGTGA come from the germline V gene. In DNA, the CDR3 is TGTGCCAGCAGCCAGGCTGCTAGTCCCACCGGGGAGCTGTTTTTT. This codes for CASSQAASPTGELFF.

This clone was seen only a few times. This CDR3 is CASSLHATYEQYF. CDR3 DNA sequence: TGTGCCAGCAGCTTACACGCCACCTACGAGCAGTACTTC. The chain combines TRBV11-3 with TRBJ2-7, with unresolved D. Per the germline V gene, CDR1 is SGHNT and CDR2 is YENEEA. There are 13 residues in the CDR3. V gave up 2 bases and J gave up 2 bases, with 7 bases separating them.

This chain joins TRBV7-2 and TRBJ2-2; a possible D gene is TRBD1 (6 bases). The CDR3 runs to 15 residues. V dropped 3 bases and J dropped 4 bases, with 12 bases sitting between them. Germline values: CDR1 SGHTA, CDR2 FQGNSA. For the CDR3, the DNA is TGTGCCAGCAGCTTTTGGGGGCCCCCCACCGGGGAGCTGTTTTTT. It translates to CASSFWGPPTGELFF.

J is TRBJ2-1 and V is TRBV6-5; 12 bases line up with TRBD2. Germline V gene lookup returns CDR1 MNHEY and CDR2 SVGAGI. V dropped 8 bases and J dropped 6; count of bases not matched to a gene: 5. CDR3 length equals 14 residues. DNA for the CDR3: TGTGCCAGCGGGGCACTAGCGGGAGGCAATGAGCAGTTCTTC. Its translation: CASGALAGGNEQFF.

This rearrangement joins TRBV19 to TRBJ1-5; TRBD1 aligns across 12 bases. The V gene end was trimmed by 5 bases and the J gene end by 7 bases; junction bases not matched to a gene: 6. CDR3 size: 15 residues. The germline gives CDR1 LNHDA, CDR2 SQIVND (reference sequence). The CDR3 sequence: CASSVGQGAGQPQHF. As DNA, the CDR3 is TGTGCCAGTAGTGTGGGACAGGGGGCTGGGCAGCCCCAGCATTTT.

The CDR3 is CAWSVVDTQYF. The CDR3 region has the DNA TGTGCCTGGAGTGTAGTGGATACGCAGTATTTT. The gene calls are TRBV30 and TRBJ2-3; D is unresolved. The length of the CDR3 is 11 residues. Trimming shortened V by 0 bases and J by 6 bases, and 4 bases separated the two germline ends. The germline V gene encodes CDR1 GTSNPN and CDR2 SVGIG (reference sequence). The variable domain in full, with the rest retrieved from reference TRBV30 and TRBJ2-3, is SQTIHQWPATLVQPVGSPLSLECTVEGTSNPNLYWYRQAAGRGLQLLFYSVGIGQISSEVPQNLSASRPQDRQFILSSKKLLLSDSGFYLCAWSVVDTQYFGPGTRLTVL.

In this sample, this clone turned up a few times. The chain joins TRBV5-6 to TRBJ2-4; 9 bases line up with TRBD1. Trimming cost V 4 bases and J 8 bases; bases outside gene matches: 4. The CDR3 sequence is 13 residues long. Germline assignment: CDR1 SGHDT and CDR2 YYEEEE. CDR3 nucleotide sequence: TGTGCCAGCAGCACGGGACAGGGCCACATTCAGTACTTC. This translates into CASSTGQGHIQYF.

This clone was observed a handful of times. The sample has other DNA sequences that encode this CDR3 too. The chain carries TRBV18 and TRBJ2-1; D gene ambiguous. This CDR3 contains 14 residues. Trimming stripped 3 bases from V and 0 bases from J, with 6 bases between. Germline assignment: CDR1 KGHSH and CDR2 LQKENI. CDR3 nucleotide sequence: TGTGCCAGCTCACCGGGAAGCTCCTACAATGAGCAGTTCTTC. This sequence encodes CASSPGSSYNEQFF.

CDR3 region: CASNNRGTGELFF. In nucleotides, the CDR3 is TGCGCCAGCAACAACAGGGGCACCGGGGAGCTGTTTTTT. The rearrangement links TRBV5-1 to TRBJ2-2, with 7 bases that match TRBD1. CDR1 and CDR2 from the germline V gene are SGHRS and YFSETQ. J lost 4 bases, V lost 6 bases, and 3 bases had no gene match. This CDR3 is built from 13 residues.